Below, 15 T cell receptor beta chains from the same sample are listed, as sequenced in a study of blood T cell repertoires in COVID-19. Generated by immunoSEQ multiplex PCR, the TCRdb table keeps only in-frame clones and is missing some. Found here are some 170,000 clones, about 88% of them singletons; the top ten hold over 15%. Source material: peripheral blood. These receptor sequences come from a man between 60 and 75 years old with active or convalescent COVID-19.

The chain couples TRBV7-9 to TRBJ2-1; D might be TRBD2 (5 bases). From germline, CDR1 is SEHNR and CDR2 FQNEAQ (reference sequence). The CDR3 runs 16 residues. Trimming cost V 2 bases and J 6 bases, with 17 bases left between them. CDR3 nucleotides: TGTGCCAGCAGCTTAAAGGGCGGGTTGCCTCCCAATGAGCAGTTCTTC. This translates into CASSLKGGLPPNEQFF.

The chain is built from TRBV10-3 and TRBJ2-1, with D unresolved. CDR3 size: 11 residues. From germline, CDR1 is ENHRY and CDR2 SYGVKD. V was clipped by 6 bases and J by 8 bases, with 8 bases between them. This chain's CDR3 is CAIRLQDEQFF. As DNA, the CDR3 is TGTGCCATCAGACTTCAGGATGAGCAGTTCTTC.

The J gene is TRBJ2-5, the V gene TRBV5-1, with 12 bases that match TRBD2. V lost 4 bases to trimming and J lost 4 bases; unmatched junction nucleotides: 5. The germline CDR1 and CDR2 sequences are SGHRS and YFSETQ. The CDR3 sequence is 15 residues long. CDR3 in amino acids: CASSLPTSGRETQYF. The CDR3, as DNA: TGCGCCAGCAGCCTGCCGACTAGCGGGAGAGAGACCCAGTACTTC.

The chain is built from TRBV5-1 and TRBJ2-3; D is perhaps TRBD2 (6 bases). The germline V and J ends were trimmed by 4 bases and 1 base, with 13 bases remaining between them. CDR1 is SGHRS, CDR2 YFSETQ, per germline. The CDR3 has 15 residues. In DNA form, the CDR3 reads TGCGCCAGCAGCAGCGACGGGGGTGGCACAGATACGCAGTATTTT. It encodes CASSSDGGGTDTQYF.

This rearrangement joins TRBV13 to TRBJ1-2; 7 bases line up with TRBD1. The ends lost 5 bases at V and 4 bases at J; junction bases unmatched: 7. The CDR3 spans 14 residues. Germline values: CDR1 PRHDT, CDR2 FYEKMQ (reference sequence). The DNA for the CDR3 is TGTGCCAGCAGCCCCCCCTGGGACAGCTATGGCTACACCTTC. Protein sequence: CASSPPWDSYGYTF.

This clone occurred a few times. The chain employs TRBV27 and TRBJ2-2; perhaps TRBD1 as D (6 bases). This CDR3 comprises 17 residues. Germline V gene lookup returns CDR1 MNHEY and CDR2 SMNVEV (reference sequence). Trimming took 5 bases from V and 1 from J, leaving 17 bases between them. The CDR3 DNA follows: TGTGCCAGCAGTCCAGTGACCGGGACATGGAACACCGGGGAGCTGTTTTTT. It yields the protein CASSPVTGTWNTGELFF.

The CDR3 DNA is TGTGCCAGTAGTACCGGGACTTACCAAGAGACCCAGTACTTC. Amino acid sequence: CASSTGTYQETQYF. V gene TRBV19 combines with J gene TRBJ2-5; the D gene is possibly TRBD2 (6 bases). Germline V gene lookup returns CDR1 LNHDA and CDR2 SQIVND (reference sequence). Trimming pared 4 bases from V and 0 bases from J, leaving 9 bases between. There are 14 residues in the CDR3.

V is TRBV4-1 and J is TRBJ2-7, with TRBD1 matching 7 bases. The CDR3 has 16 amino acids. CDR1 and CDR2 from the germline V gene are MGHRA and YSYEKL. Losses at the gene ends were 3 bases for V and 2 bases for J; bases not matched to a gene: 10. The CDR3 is CASSHPGGPLAYEQYF. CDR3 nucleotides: TGCGCCAGCAGCCACCCAGGGGGACCCTTGGCCTACGAGCAGTACTTC.

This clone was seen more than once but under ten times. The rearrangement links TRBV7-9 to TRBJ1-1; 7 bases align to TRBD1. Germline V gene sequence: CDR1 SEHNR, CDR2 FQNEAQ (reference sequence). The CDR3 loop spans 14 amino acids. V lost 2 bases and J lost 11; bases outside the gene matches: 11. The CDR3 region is CASSLLGQPSVAFF. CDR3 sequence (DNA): TGTGCCAGCAGCTTATTGGGACAGCCATCCGTCGCTTTCTTT.

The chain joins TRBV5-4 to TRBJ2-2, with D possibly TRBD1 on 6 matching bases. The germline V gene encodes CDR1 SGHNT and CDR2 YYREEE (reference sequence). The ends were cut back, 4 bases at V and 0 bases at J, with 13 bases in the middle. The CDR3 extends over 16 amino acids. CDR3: CASSTGLRSNTGELFF. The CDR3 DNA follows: TGTGCCAGCAGCACAGGGCTCCGATCGAACACCGGGGAGCTGTTTTTT.

The CDR3 region has the DNA TGTGCCAGCTCACCAAAACAGATGAACACTGAAGCTTTCTTT. Translating gives CASSPKQMNTEAFF. The rearrangement joins TRBV18 to TRBJ1-1; D is undetermined. The germline gives CDR1 KGHSH, CDR2 LQKENI. This CDR3 contains 14 residues. Trimming shortened V by 2 bases and J by 0 bases, and 7 bases separated the two germline ends.

This CDR3 reads CASSGTGGYSPLHF. DNA of the CDR3: TGCGCCAGCAGCGGAACAGGGGGCTACTCACCCCTCCACTTT. V is TRBV5-1 and J is TRBJ1-6; 9 bases agree with TRBD1. The germline CDR1 and CDR2 sequences are SGHRS and YFSETQ. J lost 10 bases, V lost 4 bases, and 6 bases had no gene match. This CDR3 is built from 14 residues.

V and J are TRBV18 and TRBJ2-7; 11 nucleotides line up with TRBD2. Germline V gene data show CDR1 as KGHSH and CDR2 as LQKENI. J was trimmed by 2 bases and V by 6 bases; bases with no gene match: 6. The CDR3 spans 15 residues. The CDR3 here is CASSSTSGGTYEQYF. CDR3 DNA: TGTGCCAGCTCGTCAACTAGCGGGGGAACCTACGAGCAGTACTTC.

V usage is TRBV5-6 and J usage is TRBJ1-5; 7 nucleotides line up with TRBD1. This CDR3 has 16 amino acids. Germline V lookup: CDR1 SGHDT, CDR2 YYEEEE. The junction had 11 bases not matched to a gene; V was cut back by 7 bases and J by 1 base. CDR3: CASSRQGGSSNQPQHF. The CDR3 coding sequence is TGTGCCAGCTCGAGACAGGGAGGTTCGAGCAATCAGCCCCAGCATTTT. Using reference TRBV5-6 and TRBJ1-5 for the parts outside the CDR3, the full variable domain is DAGVTQSPTHLIKTRGQQVTLRCSPKSGHDTVSWYQQALGQGPQFIFQYYEEEERQRGNFPDRFSGHQFPNYSSELNVNALLLGDSALYLCASSRQGGSSNQPQHFGDGTRLSIL.

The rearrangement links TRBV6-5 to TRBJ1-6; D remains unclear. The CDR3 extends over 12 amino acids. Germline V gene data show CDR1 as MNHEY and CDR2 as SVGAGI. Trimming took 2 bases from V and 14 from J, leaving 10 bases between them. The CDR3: CASSYVRGSLHF. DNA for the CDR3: TGTGCCAGCAGTTACGTCCGCGGGTCCCTCCACTTT.